The 15 T cell receptor beta chains below were found in one sample sequenced in a study of blood T cell repertoires in COVID-19. Sequencing used immunoSEQ multiplex PCR; TCRdb keeps in-frame clones, though not all of them. The sample contains around 35,000 clones, approximately 84% of which appear only once. The sequencing input was peripheral blood. The receptor source for this set is a man in his 70s with COVID-19, enrolled during active disease.

This clone was seen once. The chain uses TRBV7-2 and TRBJ2-3; 12 bases match TRBD2. CDR3 size: 16 residues. Germline V gene sequence: CDR1 SGHTA, CDR2 FQGNSA. The V and J ends lost 4 bases and 1 base, in that order; junction bases with no gene match: 3. CDR3 protein: CASSSGLAGRTDTQYF. The CDR3 DNA reads as TGTGCCAGCAGCTCCGGACTAGCGGGACGCACAGATACGCAGTATTTT. Combining the CDR3 with reference TRBV7-2 and TRBJ2-3 gives the whole variable domain GAGVSQSPSNKVTEKGKDVELRCDPISGHTALYWYRQSLGQGLEFLIYFQGNSAPDKSGLPSDRFSAERTGGSVSTLTIQRTQQEDSAVYLCASSSGLAGRTDTQYFGPGTRLTVL.

In this sample, this clone turned up a few times. The chain has TRBV15 and TRBJ2-4; 7 bases line up with TRBD2. Germline CDR1 LNHNV, CDR2 YYDKDF (reference sequence). CDR3 size: 14 residues. Unmatched junction bases numbered 4, after V lost 8 bases and J lost 0 bases. CDR3: CATGLAVAKNIQYF. CDR3 sequence (DNA): TGTGCCACCGGGCTAGCGGTAGCCAAAAACATTCAGTACTTC. Full variable domain (missing parts from reference TRBV15 and TRBJ2-4): DAMVIQNPRYQVTQFGKPVTLSCSQTLNHNVMYWYQQKSSQAPKLLFHYYDKDFNNEADTPDNFQSRRPNTSFCFLDIRSPGLGDTAMYLCATGLAVAKNIQYFGAGTRLSVL.

The chain joins TRBV28 to TRBJ1-4, with TRBD1 identical over 10 bases. Trimming took 8 bases from V and 8 from J; bases not matched to a gene: 5. CDR1 and CDR2 (germline): MDHEN, SYDVKM. The length of the CDR3 is 13 residues. CDR3 sequence: CASRDRGLEKLFF. The CDR3 nucleotides read TGTGCCAGCCGGGACAGGGGTTTAGAAAAACTGTTTTTT.

This clone is a singleton in its sample. This chain links TRBV5-1 with TRBJ2-1; TRBD2 agrees at 13 bases. The V gene end was trimmed by 4 bases and the J gene end by 3 bases; junction bases not matched to a gene: 4. This CDR3 contains 16 residues. Germline V gene data show CDR1 as SGHRS and CDR2 as YFSETQ. In nucleotides, the CDR3 is TGCGCCAGCAGCACGGGACTAGCGGGGTTCTACAATGAGCAGTTCTTC. Amino acids: CASSTGLAGFYNEQFF. The full variable domain, in which reference TRBV5-1 and TRBJ2-1 provide the parts outside the CDR3, is KAGVTQTPRYLIKTRGQQVTLSCSPISGHRSVSWYQQTPGQGLQFLFEYFSETQRNKGNFPGRFSGRQFSNSRSEMNVSTLELGDSALYLCASSTGLAGFYNEQFFGPGTRLTVL.

This chain connects TRBV19 to TRBJ2-7; perhaps TRBD2 as D (6 bases). The germline CDR1 and CDR2 sequences are LNHDA and SQIVND (reference sequence). Trimming took 3 bases from V and 0 from J, leaving 9 bases between them. The CDR3 length is 14 residues. The CDR3 loop is CASSIVGSSYEQYF. As DNA, the CDR3 is TGTGCCAGTAGTATCGTCGGGAGCTCCTACGAGCAGTACTTC.

This clone is a singleton in its sample. The V and J genes are TRBV7-8 and TRBJ1-2, with 7 bases identical to TRBD1. V was clipped by 5 bases and J by 3 bases; unmatched bases: 9. The CDR3 contains 15 residues. The V gene's germline CDR1 is SGHVS and CDR2 FQNEAQ. The CDR3 DNA follows: TGTGCCAGCAGCCAACAGCTCGGGACAGACTATGGCTACACCTTC. Residues: CASSQQLGTDYGYTF.

The chain is built from TRBV30 and TRBJ2-2; 8 positions agree with TRBD1. Per germline, CDR1 GTSNPN and CDR2 SVGIG (reference sequence). Trimming took 3 bases from V and 2 from J; bases not matched to a gene: 8. This CDR3 has 16 amino acids. The CDR3 region is CAWRGQGAQNTGELFF. In nucleotides, the CDR3 is TGTGCCTGGAGGGGCCAGGGGGCGCAAAACACCGGGGAGCTGTTTTTT.

V is TRBV27 and J is TRBJ2-2; 10 bases align to TRBD1. With V trimmed by 4 bases and J by 0 bases, 5 bases remained unmatched. The V gene's germline CDR1 is MNHEY and CDR2 SMNVEV (reference sequence). This CDR3 region has 17 residues. The CDR3 here is CASSSGQGTANTGELFF. The CDR3 nucleotides read TGTGCCAGCAGTTCGGGACAGGGGACTGCGAACACCGGGGAGCTGTTTTTT.

J is TRBJ2-7 and V is TRBV27; 10 positions match TRBD2. V shed 6 bases, J shed 5 bases, and the junction held 10 bases outside the gene matches. The CDR3 length is 15 residues. Germline loops: CDR1 MNHEY, CDR2 SMNVEV (reference sequence). CDR3 sequence: CASRRAGGPGNEQYF. The CDR3 region has the DNA TGTGCCAGCAGACGAGCGGGAGGGCCAGGGAACGAGCAGTACTTC.

The genes are TRBV4-1 and TRBJ1-4; TRBD1 matches at 8 bases. The CDR3 consists of 16 residues. CDR1 and CDR2 (germline): MGHRA, YSYEKL. After removal of 1 base from V and 8 bases from J, the junction contained 9 bases not matched to a gene. For the CDR3, the DNA is TGCGCCAGCAGCCAAGGGGCCCTTGGACAGGGCGAAAAACTGTTTTTT. Its protein product is CASSQGALGQGEKLFF.

The J gene is TRBJ1-2, the V gene TRBV21-1; TRBD1 reflects the table's D call only, with no check against the DNA. TRBV21-1 is tagged as a pseudogene. The CDR3 has 15 amino acids. CDR3 in DNA: TGTGCCAGCAGCACCGGGACAAGGATTATTAATGGCTACACCTTC. Translation gives CASSTGTRIINGYTF.

This clone is termed medium-sized. The V call is TRBV3-1 (or the pseudogene TRBV3-2), the J call TRBJ2-3; D might be TRBD2 (5 bases). This CDR3 comprises 16 residues. Germline-derived CDR1 and CDR2 are LGHDT and YNNKEL (reference sequence). Trimming took off 1 base at V and 4 bases at J, with 15 bases between the two ends. CDR3: CASSQVLASQADTQYF. CDR3 bases: TGTGCCAGCAGCCAAGTTCTAGCATCGCAAGCAGATACGCAGTATTTT.

The rearrangement uses TRBV12-5 and TRBJ2-3; the match to TRBD1 covers 7 bases. Germline CDR1 reads LGHNT; CDR2 reads FRNRAP. The V and J ends lost 5 bases and 2 bases, in that order; junction bases with no gene match: 7. The CDR3 runs to 15 residues. The CDR3 is CASGHSTGLTDTQYF. As DNA, the CDR3 is TGTGCTAGTGGTCATTCGACAGGGCTCACAGATACGCAGTATTTT.

The V and J genes are TRBV19 and TRBJ2-7, with TRBD2 matching 7 bases. The V gene end was trimmed by 1 base and the J gene end by 0 bases; junction bases not matched to a gene: 3. CDR3 length equals 15 residues. Germline V gene lookup returns CDR1 LNHDA and CDR2 SQIVND (reference sequence). CDR3 region: CASSIAGTNSYEQYF. The DNA for the CDR3 is TGTGCCAGTAGTATAGCAGGGACTAACTCCTACGAGCAGTACTTC.

This chain uses TRBV10-2 with TRBJ2-7; 10 nucleotides match TRBD2. The CDR3 has 17 residues. CDR1 is WSHSY and CDR2 is SAAADI in the germline V gene. Germline trimming cut 5 bases from V and 1 base from J; bases unmatched to any gene: 11. The CDR3 is CASSRASGSSGSYEQYF. CDR3 sequence (DNA): TGCGCCAGCAGTAGGGCTAGCGGGAGCTCCGGGTCCTACGAGCAGTACTTC.